This paragraph covers one TCR beta chain sequence. The source of the sample is a study of blood T cell repertoires in COVID-19. Study context: Sites across the United States, Italy and Spain contributed samples from acute and convalescent COVID-19.

TCRdb keeps only in-frame clones here, not all; method: immunoSEQ multiplex PCR. The repertoire holds 110,000 or so clones, roughly 85% seen once, with 10% to 15% in the top ten. The CDR3 is 14 amino acids. The V gene's germline CDR1 is SGHAT and CDR2 FQNNGV. V was trimmed by 8 bases and J by 2 bases, leaving 13 bases between them. The chain uses TRBV11-2 and TRBJ1-3, with D hard to call. The sequenced material came from peripheral blood. The receptor comes from a human donor in a cohort sampled during active COVID-19. CDR3: CASGIRLTGNTIYF. As DNA, the CDR3 is TGTGCCAGCGGTATCCGGTTGACTGGAAACACCATATATTTT.